A single sample gave rise to the 2 T cell receptor beta chains below, sequenced in a study of blood T cell repertoires in COVID-19 (dated by TCRdb to 2020 to 2021). The library relied on the immunoSEQ multiplex PCR assay. TCRdb took over this immuneACCESS table, retaining in-frame rearrangements with V and J assigned. Such tables are incomplete; in checked studies, under half of the missing clones stem from an unresolved V gene, and the remainder is unexplained. The table for this sample lists around 94,000 clones; 84% of them were counted only once. The ten most abundant clones make up around 9.4% of the sample. Sequencing was done on a sample of peripheral blood. The receptors shown here come from a man between 35 and 55 years old with active or convalescent COVID-19.

The V and J genes are TRBV7-2 and TRBJ1-3, with 7 bases aligning to TRBD1. This CDR3 has 16 residues. Germline CDR1 reads SGHTA; CDR2 reads FQGNSA. The V gene end was trimmed by 5 bases and the J gene end by 0 bases; junction bases not matched to a gene: 7. CDR3 sequence reads: CASSPGQVVSGNTIYF. The CDR3 region has the DNA TGTGCCAGCAGCCCAGGACAGGTTGTCTCTGGAAACACCATATATTTT.

The rearrangement uses TRBV5-1 and TRBJ2-5, with TRBD1 as a possible D gene (6 bases). CDR1 is SGHRS, CDR2 YFSETQ, per germline. V gave up 4 bases and J gave up 5 bases, with 15 bases separating them. CDR3 length: 14 residues. CDR3 sequence reads: CASSLAGEPETQYF. The CDR3 DNA reads TGCGCCAGCAGCCTGGCAGGGGAACCGGAGACCCAGTACTTC.